The 6 T cell receptor beta chains below come from one sample, sequenced in a study of T cell changes during pregnancy in multiple sclerosis. Method: immunoSEQ multiplex PCR; TCRdb's copy keeps in-frame clones and lacks some. The data show 42,000 or so clones, 80% to 95% seen once. The sequencing here drew on CD8+ T cells from peripheral blood mononuclear cells, taken in the first trimester of pregnancy. Source of these receptors: a female donor with multiple sclerosis, enrolled in a pregnancy study.

This chain connects TRBV7-2 to TRBJ2-1; 10 nucleotides line up with TRBD2. Germline CDR1 and CDR2: SGHTA and FQGNSA. CDR3 size: 17 residues. With 1 base clipped from V and 0 bases from J, the junction kept 3 bases outside the gene matches. CDR3 sequence (DNA): TGTGCCAGCAGCTTAGACGGACTAGCGGACTCCTACAATGAGCAGTTCTTC. Translating gives CASSLDGLADSYNEQFF.

The CDR3 DNA follows: TGTGCCAGCTCACCCGGGACAGGGAGTTATGGCTACACCTTC. Its protein is CASSPGTGSYGYTF. The chain combines TRBV11-2 with TRBJ1-2; 9 bases fit TRBD1. Trimming cost V 8 bases and J 5 bases; bases outside gene matches: 9. There are 14 residues in the CDR3. The germline V gene encodes CDR1 SGHAT and CDR2 FQNNGV.

The CDR3 loop reads CASGLGLGNSNQPQHF. The CDR3 bases are TGCGCCAGCGGCCTTGGACTTGGAAATAGCAATCAGCCCCAGCATTTT. V usage is TRBV4-1 and J usage is TRBJ1-5; D gene uncertain. CDR1 and CDR2 (germline): MGHRA, YSYEKL. Trimming removed 8 bases at V and 0 bases at J, with 17 bases between. The CDR3 spans 16 residues.

The chain employs TRBV29-1 and TRBJ1-1; 8 nucleotides agree with TRBD1. This CDR3 contains 13 residues. Germline-derived CDR1 and CDR2 are SQVTM and ANQGSEA. V shed 7 bases, J shed 4 bases, and the junction held 8 bases outside the gene matches. The CDR3 DNA reads as TGCAGCGGCGGACAGGGTAGGGGCACTGAAGCTTTCTTT. Translation gives CSGGQGRGTEAFF. The variable domain in full, with the rest retrieved from reference TRBV29-1 and TRBJ1-1, is SAVISQKPSRDICQRGTSLTIQCQVDSQVTMMFWYRQQPGQSLTLIATANQGSEATYESGFVIDKFPISRPNLTFSTLTVSNMSPEDSSIYLCSGGQGRGTEAFFGQGTRLTVV.

This clone turned up a few times. This sequence joins TRBV27 and TRBJ1-1, with D possibly TRBD1 on 6 matching bases. This CDR3 region has 13 residues. The germline gives CDR1 MNHEY, CDR2 SMNVEV (reference sequence). Trimming took 6 bases from V and 1 from J, leaving 9 bases between them. The CDR3 DNA reads TGTGCCAGCAGAGACAGGAGGAACACTGAAGCTTTCTTT. This translates into CASRDRRNTEAFF.

In its sample, this clone is medium-sized. The chain combines TRBV27 with TRBJ2-3, with 8 bases identical to TRBD2. This CDR3 is 22 amino acids long. V gave up 2 bases and J gave up 3 bases; unmatched junction bases: 25. Germline assignment: CDR1 MNHEY and CDR2 SMNVEV (reference sequence). This CDR3 is CASSLLVGVAGPRSPRTDTQYF. In DNA, the CDR3 is TGTGCCAGCAGTTTACTTGTGGGGGTAGCGGGACCTCGATCCCCACGGACAGATACGCAGTATTTT.